This TCR beta chain was captured by sequencing in a study of cytomegalovirus exposure and HLA in healthy donors. Study-level findings and limits: In a later analysis, TCR association rates varied by HLA locus: DRB1 most, HLA-C fewest.

About this clone: What it recognizes is unknown.

CDR3 size: 14 residues. Trimming stripped 3 bases from V and 0 bases from J, with 7 bases between. Germline CDR1 and CDR2: SGDLS and YYNGEE. The PCR used 60 Vbeta and 13 Jbeta primers. The data were produced by immunoSEQ multiplex PCR, yet TCRdb's version contains in-frame clones alone and is incomplete. Seen here are 160,000 or so clones, roughly 81% observed once, and the top ten hold around 2%. The sample comprised PBMCs. The gene calls are TRBV9 and TRBJ1-5; no reliable D call. The TCR originated in a woman aged 18-30 years in good health and CMV-seronegative. As DNA, the CDR3 is TGTGCCAGCAGCGCCGGGGTTAGCAATCAGCCCCAGCATTTT. Protein product: CASSAGVSNQPQHF.